This is a list of T cell receptor beta chains from one sample in a study of blood T cell repertoires in COVID-19. The assay was immunoSEQ multiplex PCR, and TCRdb's table has in-frame clones only and misses some. Of some 270,000 clones listed, 70% to 90% are singletons. The material sequenced was PBMCs or T cells enriched from blood (not recorded which). The source of these receptors is a woman aged 45-60 years who had been exposed to COVID-19. CDR3s include the opening cysteine and the closing phenylalanine or tryptophan. Each record gives: J gene, clone size, D gene, V gene, CDR3 DNA, CDR3 protein. A D gene is named only where the DNA matches it firmly. Not all rows give a size; the values are once, few, many and, for expanded clones, a class.

TRBJ2-5 NA NA TRBV29-1 TGCAGCGCCGTGACAGGATTGAACCAAGAGACCCAGTACTTC CSAVTGLNQETQYF
TRBJ1-1 once NA TRBV3-1/TRBV3-2 TGTGCCAGCAGCCTCTCCAACGGGAGGGGCACTGAAGCTTTCTTT CASSLSNGRGTEAFF
TRBJ1-6 NA NA TRBV18 TGTGCCAGCTCTCCTACAGGGTCTAATTCACCCCTCCACTTT CASSPTGSNSPLHF
TRBJ2-1 NA TRBD1 TRBV6-5 TGTGCCAGCAGTCGACAGGGACCCTACAATGAGCAGTTCTTC CASSRQGPYNEQFF
TRBJ1-1 NA NA TRBV7-6 TGTGCCAGCAGCTTAGGGCAGGGGACTGAAGCTTTCTTT CASSLGQGTEAFF
TRBJ2-4 once NA TRBV3-1/TRBV3-2 TGTGCCAGCAGCCAGGGGATCGGAGGGGACGGAAACATTCAGTACTTC CASSQGIGGDGNIQYF
TRBJ2-5 NA TRBD1 TRBV5-6 TGTGCCAGCAGCTACAGGGGGAAGGAGACCCAGTACTTC CASSYRGKETQYF
TRBJ1-5 NA TRBD1 TRBV2 TGTGCCAGCAGCATACCCCCGGGACAGGGAAGAGGAGGCAATCAGCCCCAGCATTTT CASSIPPGQGRGGNQPQHF
TRBJ1-2 NA TRBD1 TRBV19 TGTGCCAGTAGTAGGGACAGGGGGCGAGGCTACACCTTC CASSRDRGRGYTF
TRBJ1-2 many NA TRBV5-1 TGCGCCAGCAGCTTGTTAGGGGTTGGGGGCTACACCTTC CASSLLGVGGYTF
TRBJ2-7 NA NA TRBV18 TGTGCCAGCTCACCTCTCCGAAGGACAGCTACAATCGACTACGAGCAGTACTTC CASSPLRRTATIDYEQYF
TRBJ2-1 NA TRBD1 TRBV5-4 TGTGCCAGCAGCCAGGGACAGGGAATCTCCTACAATGAGCAGTTCTTC CASSQGQGISYNEQFF
TRBJ1-2 NA NA TRBV28 TGTGCCAGCAGTTTAGCTCAGGCGGGCTATGGCTACACCTTC CASSLAQAGYGYTF
TRBJ2-1 NA TRBD2 TRBV19 TGTGCCAGTAGTCTTAGCGGGGGGACCCTAAGTGAGCAGTTCTTC CASSLSGGTLSEQFF
TRBJ1-1 NA TRBD1 TRBV7-8 TGTGCCAGCAGCTTTACAGGGGCCTTGAACACTGAAGCTTTCTTT CASSFTGALNTEAFF
TRBJ1-2 NA NA TRBV9 TGTGCCAGCAGCGTAGCTACGGGTAACTATGGCTACACCTTC CASSVATGNYGYTF
TRBJ1-1 NA TRBD1 TRBV7-9 TGTGCCAGCAGCCCAGAGGGGACAGGGAAAGCTTTCTTT CASSPEGTGKAFF
TRBJ2-3 NA NA TRBV19 TGTGCCAGTAGTATCAGCGCAATATCCACAGATACGCAGTATTTT CASSISAISTDTQYF
TRBJ2-2 few NA TRBV9 TGTGCCAGCAGCGTAGACAATTTGTGGGTGACTACGAACACCGGGGAGCTGTTTTTT CASSVDNLWVTTNTGELFF
TRBJ2-7 NA TRBD1 TRBV4-1 TGCGCCAGCAGCCAAGAGGACAGGTCCACCTACGAGCAGTACTTC CASSQEDRSTYEQYF
TRBJ1-2 NA NA TRBV19 TGTGCCAGTAGTATGGACAACAGGGCAACCTATGGCTACACCTTC CASSMDNRATYGYTF
TRBJ2-3 NA NA TRBV10-3 TGTGCCATCCGTTCATCTAGGACAGATACGCAGTATTTT CAIRSSRTDTQYF
TRBJ1-1 NA NA TRBV19 TGTGCCAGTAGTAGTCTATGGAACACTGAAGCTTTCTTT CASSSLWNTEAFF
TRBJ2-3 NA TRBD2 TRBV24-1 TGTGCCACCAGTGATTTCGGGGGGGAATATACGCAGTATTTT CATSDFGGEYTQYF
TRBJ1-5 NA NA TRBV2 TGTGCCAGCAAAGGAAACAGGCCCAATCAGCCCCAGCATTTT CASKGNRPNQPQHF
TRBJ2-5 NA NA TRBV7-8 TGTGCCAGCAGCTTGCATCCTCGAGGGGGAGAGACCCAGTACTTC CASSLHPRGGETQYF
TRBJ1-1 NA NA TRBV5-4 TGTGCCACCACACGCGGGCAGGGGCGAGGGAACACTGAAGCTTTCTTT CATTRGQGRGNTEAFF
TRBJ2-5 NA NA TRBV9 TGTGCCAGCAGCGTAGGGGTAGGCGGGACCCAGTACTTC CASSVGVGGTQYF
TRBJ1-2 few TRBD1 TRBV12-3/TRBV12-4 TGTGCCAGCAGTTTCCAGGGGGCCTATGGCTACACCTTC CASSFQGAYGYTF
TRBJ2-1 NA NA TRBV18 TGTGCCAGCTCACTGGCCAGGGGTGGTGAGCAGTTCTTC CASSLARGGEQFF
TRBJ2-3 NA NA TRBV7-2 TGTGCCAGCAGCTTTTTGGGGGCGAGCACAGATACGCAGTATTTT CASSFLGASTDTQYF
TRBJ1-5 NA TRBD1 TRBV6-6 TGTGCCAGCGGACCCCGACAGGGGGGACAGCCCCAGCATTTT CASGPRQGGQPQHF
TRBJ2-3 NA TRBD2 TRBV7-3 TGTGCCAGCAGCTCTAGCGGGGGGGCATCAGATACGCAGTATTTT CASSSSGGASDTQYF
TRBJ1-1 NA NA TRBV5-1 TGCGCCAGCAGCTTGCTCCAGGACACTGAAGCTTTCTTT CASSLLQDTEAFF
TRBJ2-1 NA NA TRBV5-1 TGCGCCAGCAGCCAGGGCCATCGAAAGGTGGATACAGGAGAGCAGTTCTTC CASSQGHRKVDTGEQFF
TRBJ2-7 NA TRBD1 TRBV7-9 TGTGCCAGCAGGGGGACAGGGGCGGACGAGCAGTACTTC CASRGTGADEQYF
TRBJ1-1 many NA TRBV12-5 TGTGCTAGTGGTCCCCTGAGGAGCTCAGGGGTAAACAAGGAAGCTTTCTTT CASGPLRSSGVNKEAFF
TRBJ1-2 NA NA TRBV7-2 TGTGCCAGCAGCTTAAGTCTAGTCGAAGGAATGCGGTATGGCTACACCTTC CASSLSLVEGMRYGYTF
TRBJ2-6 NA TRBD2 TRBV11-2 TGTGCCAGCAGCTTAGATCCAGCGGGGGTCTCTGGGGCCAACGTCCTGACTTTC CASSLDPAGVSGANVLTF
TRBJ2-5 NA NA TRBV24-1 TGTGCCACCAGTGGCCCCACTCAGCTCAACAGGGAGACCCAGTACTTC CATSGPTQLNRETQYF
TRBJ1-4 NA NA TRBV6-1 TGTGCCAGCAGTGAACTCAGGGCTAATGAAAAACTGTTTTTT CASSELRANEKLFF
TRBJ2-7 once NA TRBV4-3 TGCGCCAGCAGCCAAGAGTATCTCCCCTACGAGCAGTACTTC CASSQEYLPYEQYF
TRBJ1-2 NA NA TRBV28 TGTGCCAGCAGTATACAGACAGTTCTCGCCTATGGCTACACCTTC CASSIQTVLAYGYTF
TRBJ2-5 NA TRBD2 TRBV7-6 TGTGCCAGCAGCTCTCGTCGGACTAGCGGAGATGAGACCCAGTACTTC CASSSRRTSGDETQYF
TRBJ1-1 NA NA TRBV19 TGTGCCAGTGAGGAGGGCGGATGGACTGAAGCTTTCTTT CASEEGGWTEAFF
TRBJ1-1 NA NA TRBV6-5 TGTGCCAGCGTTGCAGGGCCTTGGGCGAACACTGAAGCTTTCTTT CASVAGPWANTEAFF
TRBJ1-4 NA NA TRBV13 TGTGCCAGCAGCTCGACCGACAGGATTACAACTAATGAAAAACTGTTTTTT CASSSTDRITTNEKLFF
TRBJ1-1 NA NA TRBV27 TGTGCCAGCAGTCTCTCCGGGGGAAGAGTCACTGAAGCTTTCTTT CASSLSGGRVTEAFF
TRBJ1-5 NA NA TRBV5-5 TGTGCCAGCAGTTTGATGACAGGCAATCAGCCCCAGCATTTT CASSLMTGNQPQHF
TRBJ1-2 once NA TRBV11-2 TGTGCCAGCAGCTTAGGGGGCAGTAACTATGGCTACACCTTC CASSLGGSNYGYTF
TRBJ1-3 NA NA TRBV7-2 TGTGCCAGCAGCTTAGAGGCGGTGTTCTCTGGAAACACCATATATTTT CASSLEAVFSGNTIYF
TRBJ2-5 NA TRBD2 TRBV25-1 TGTGCCAGCCAGCGGGGGACCCAGTACTTC CASQRGTQYF